This TCR beta chain was sequenced during a study of OX40 agonist ivuxolimab in advanced cancers. Germline lookup yields CDR1 SGHAT and CDR2 FQNNGV. CDR3 length: 12 amino acids. About this clone itself: The junction departs from the called germline gene at one end, perhaps through a read error.

Repertoires were generated with immunoSEQ multiplex PCR, while TCRdb's copy carries only in-frame clones and drops some. The sample shows 80,000 to 100,000 clones, approximately 88% of them seen only once. This sequence originates from an adult with an advanced solid tumor such as melanoma, head and neck, liver or kidney cancer. The specimen was CD4+ or CD8+ T cells sorted from blood, collected in a trial of the OX40 agonist ivuxolimab. The V and J genes are TRBV11-2 and TRBJ2-1, with a weak D call TRBD2 (6 bases). CDR3: CASSIEGGAQFF. The CDR3 region has the DNA TGTGCCAGCAGCATAGAAGGCGGGGCGCAGTTCTTC.